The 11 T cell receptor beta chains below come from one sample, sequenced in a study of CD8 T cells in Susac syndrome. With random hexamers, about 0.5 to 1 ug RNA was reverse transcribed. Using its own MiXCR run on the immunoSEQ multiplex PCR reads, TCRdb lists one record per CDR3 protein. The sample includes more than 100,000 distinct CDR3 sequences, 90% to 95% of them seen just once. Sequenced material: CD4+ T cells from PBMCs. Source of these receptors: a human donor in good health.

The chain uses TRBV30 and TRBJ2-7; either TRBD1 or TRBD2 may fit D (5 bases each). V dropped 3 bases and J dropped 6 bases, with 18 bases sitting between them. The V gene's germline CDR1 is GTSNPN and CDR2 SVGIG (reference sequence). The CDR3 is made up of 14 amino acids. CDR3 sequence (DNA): TGTGCCTGGAGCGAACCGGGAAGGGGTGGCGAGCAGTACTTC. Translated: CAWSEPGRGGEQYF. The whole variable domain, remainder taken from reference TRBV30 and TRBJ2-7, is SQTIHQWPATLVQPVGSPLSLECTVEGTSNPNLYWYRQAAGRGLQLLFYSVGIGQISSEVPQNLSASRPQDRQFILSSKKLLLSDSGFYLCAWSEPGRGGEQYFGPGTRLTVT.

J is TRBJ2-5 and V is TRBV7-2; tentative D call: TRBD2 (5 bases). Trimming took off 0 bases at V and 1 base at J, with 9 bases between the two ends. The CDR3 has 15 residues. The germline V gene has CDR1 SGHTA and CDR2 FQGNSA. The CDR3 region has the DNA TGTGCCAGCAGCTTAGCGGCTAGCCCCCAAGAGACCCAGTACTTC. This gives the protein CASSLAASPQETQYF.

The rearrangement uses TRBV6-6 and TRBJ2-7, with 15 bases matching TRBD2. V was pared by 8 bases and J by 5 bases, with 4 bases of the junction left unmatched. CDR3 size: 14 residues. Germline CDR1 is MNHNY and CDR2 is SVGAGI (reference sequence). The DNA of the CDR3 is TGTGCCAGCCGGACTAGCGGGAGGGCCGACGAGCAGTACTTC. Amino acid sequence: CASRTSGRADEQYF.

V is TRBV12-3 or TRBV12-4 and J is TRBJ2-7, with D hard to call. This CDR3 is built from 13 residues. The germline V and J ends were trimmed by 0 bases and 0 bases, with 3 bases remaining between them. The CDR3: CASSLANSYEQYF. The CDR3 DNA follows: TGTGCCAGCAGTTTAGCGAACTCCTACGAGCAGTACTTC.

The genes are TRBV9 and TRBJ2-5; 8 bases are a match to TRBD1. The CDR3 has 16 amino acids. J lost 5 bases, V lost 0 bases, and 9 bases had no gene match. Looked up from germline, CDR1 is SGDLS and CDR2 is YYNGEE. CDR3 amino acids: CASSVGSGGNEETQYF. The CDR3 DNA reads TGTGCCAGCAGCGTAGGGTCAGGGGGCAATGAGGAGACCCAGTACTTC.

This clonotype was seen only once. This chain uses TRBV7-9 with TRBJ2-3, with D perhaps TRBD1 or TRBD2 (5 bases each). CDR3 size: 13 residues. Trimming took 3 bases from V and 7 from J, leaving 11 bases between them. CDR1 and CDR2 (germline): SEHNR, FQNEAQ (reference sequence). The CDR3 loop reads CASSFEGTYTQYF. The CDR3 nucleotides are TGTGCCAGCAGCTTCGAAGGGACGTATACGCAGTATTTT.

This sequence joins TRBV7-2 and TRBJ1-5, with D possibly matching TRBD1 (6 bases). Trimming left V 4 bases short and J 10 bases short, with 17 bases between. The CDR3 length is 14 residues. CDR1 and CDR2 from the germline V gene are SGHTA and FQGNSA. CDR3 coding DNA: TGTGCCAGCAGCTCAGGACAGACCTCAGGTCCCCAGCATTTT. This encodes CASSSGQTSGPQHF.

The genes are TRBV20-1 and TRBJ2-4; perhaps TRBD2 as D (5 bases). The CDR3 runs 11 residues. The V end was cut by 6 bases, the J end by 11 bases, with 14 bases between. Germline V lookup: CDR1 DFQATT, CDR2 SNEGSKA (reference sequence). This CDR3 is CSAAPGVLQYF. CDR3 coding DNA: TGCAGTGCCGCCCCCGGGGTCCTTCAGTACTTC.

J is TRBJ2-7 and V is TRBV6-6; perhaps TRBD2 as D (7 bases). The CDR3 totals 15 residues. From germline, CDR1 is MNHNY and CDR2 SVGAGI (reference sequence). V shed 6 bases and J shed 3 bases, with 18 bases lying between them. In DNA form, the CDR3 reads TGTGCCAGCAGAACAGGGAGGGGGGGTAACTACGAGCAGTACTTC. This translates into CASRTGRGGNYEQYF.

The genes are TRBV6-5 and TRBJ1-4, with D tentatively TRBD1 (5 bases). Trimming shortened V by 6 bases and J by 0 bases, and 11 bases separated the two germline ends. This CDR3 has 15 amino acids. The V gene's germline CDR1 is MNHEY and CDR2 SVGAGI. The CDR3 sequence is CASSDRLSTNEKLFF. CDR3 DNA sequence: TGTGCCAGCAGCGACAGACTATCAACTAATGAAAAACTGTTTTTT.

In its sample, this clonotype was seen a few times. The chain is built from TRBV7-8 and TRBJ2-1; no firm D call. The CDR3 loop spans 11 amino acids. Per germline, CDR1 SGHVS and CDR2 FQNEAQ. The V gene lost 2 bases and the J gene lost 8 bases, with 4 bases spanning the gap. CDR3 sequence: CASSLSYEQFF. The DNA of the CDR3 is TGTGCCAGCAGCTTATCCTATGAGCAGTTCTTC. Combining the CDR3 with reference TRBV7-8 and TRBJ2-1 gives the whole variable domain GAGVSQSPRYKVAKRGQDVALRCDPISGHVSLFWYQQALGQGPEFLTYFQNEAQLDKSGLPSDRFFAERPEGSVSTLKIQRTQQEDSAVYLCASSLSYEQFFGPGTRLTVL.